The clone carrying this T cell receptor (beta chain) was detected a few times. Its cognate antigen is unknown. This entry belongs to a study of neurological immune-mediated disorders. Study-wide results and caveats: HTLV-1-associated myelopathy displayed the greatest TCR clonal expansion, and multiple sclerosis exhibited the smallest, lower than that of healthy controls.

In germline, CDR1 is SGHRS, CDR2 YFSETQ. Trimming removed 3 bases at V and 2 bases at J, with 12 bases between. This CDR3 is 15 amino acids long. 5'RACE with 10-nucleotide random UMIs produced the cDNA. TCRdb reanalysed the 5' RACE reads using MiXCR and keeps one entry per CDR3 protein. The sample has around 90,000 distinct CDR3 sequences; around 13% are singletons. As to time point: longitudinal time-point 2. The genes are TRBV5-1 and TRBJ2-1; TRBD2 might be the D (6 bases). The material sequenced was PBMCs. This receptor was obtained from a female donor with HTLV-1-associated myelopathy (HAM/TSP). This CDR3 is CASSSTGVTYNEQFF. CDR3 DNA sequence: TGCGCCAGCAGCTCGACGGGGGTAACCTACAATGAGCAGTTCTTC.